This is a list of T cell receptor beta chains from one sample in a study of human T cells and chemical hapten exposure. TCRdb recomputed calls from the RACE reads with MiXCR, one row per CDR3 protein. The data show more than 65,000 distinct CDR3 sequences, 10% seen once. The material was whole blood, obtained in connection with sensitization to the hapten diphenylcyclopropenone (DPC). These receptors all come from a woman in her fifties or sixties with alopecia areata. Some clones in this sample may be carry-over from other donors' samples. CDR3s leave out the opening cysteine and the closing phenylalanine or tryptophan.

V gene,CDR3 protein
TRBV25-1,ASSVAGPTDTQY
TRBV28,ASSLSPGKYEQY
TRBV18,ASSPPIPGGHGYT
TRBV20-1,SARGGPGRINSPLH
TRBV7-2,ASSLGGGQSSYEQY
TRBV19,ASSPGGVREQF
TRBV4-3,ASSQGFYSGTDTQY
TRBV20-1,SASSLQPQH
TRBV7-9,ASSYVLPGQVYNEQF
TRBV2,ARGTSGPYEQY
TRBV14,ASSLLAGENEQF
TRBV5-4,ASSSPGPDEKLF
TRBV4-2,ASSQVHPGTWTYEQY
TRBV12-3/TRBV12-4,ASRWDRPEDTQY
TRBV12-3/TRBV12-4,ASATGANQPQH
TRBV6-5,ASRADREEQY
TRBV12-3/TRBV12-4,ASIVREGSSYEQY
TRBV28,ASSKTADTQY
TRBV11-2,ASSLDRTSGGSETQY
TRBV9,ASSSRTGPYGYT
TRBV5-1,ASSRLAGGYEQY
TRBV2,ASSRPSGVWVQY
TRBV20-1,SARRPDGRFNEKLF
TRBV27,ASRRGRQGAGRTEAF
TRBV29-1,SAQGPDRNEQF
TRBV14,ASSQRGLEQTQY
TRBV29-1,SASGRHNEQF
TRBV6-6,ASSNRDRGPRYT
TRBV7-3,ASSAWKGGLGDTQY
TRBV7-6,ASSLDPTGWGETQY
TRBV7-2,ASSFRQGSQETQC
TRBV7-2,ASSFAFSRGNSPLH
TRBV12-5,ASGFEVQQY
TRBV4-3,ASSQERETSNPNEQF
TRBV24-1,ATSGGQGINQPQH
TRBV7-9,ASSFLAGGQETQY
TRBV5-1,ASSRMGAGAGANVLT
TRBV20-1,SAPMGAGLQETQY
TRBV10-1,ASSENGRPETQY
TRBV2,ASTTGEPQETQY
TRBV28,ATGAGMNTGELF
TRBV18,ASSPLDQTNEKLF
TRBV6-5,ASSLLGVDGELF
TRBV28,ASSPRGRGVSTDTQY
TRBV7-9,ASSLFEGGVATNEKLF
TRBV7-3,ASSIRGQEGSYNGQF
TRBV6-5,ASSPRADNEQF
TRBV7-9,ASSLGGGQNTEAF
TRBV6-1,ALGEGPSTDTQY
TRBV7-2,ASSRVGGTDTQY
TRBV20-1,SAEGLSYEQY
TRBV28,ASRNPQGHEQY
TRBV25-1,ASSALAGGFVEQY